Below, 9 T cell receptor beta chains from the same sample are listed, as sequenced in a study of T cell responses to AZD1222 COVID-19 vaccine (dated by TCRdb to about 2021). Interpreted using the paper, the time point label stands for: baseline before first vaccination. To prepare the library, the immunoSEQ multiplex PCR assay was applied. The table was pulled from immuneACCESS by TCRdb, which kept in-frame rearrangements only. Such tables lose some clones; where checked, under half of the loss comes from unresolved V genes, and the rest has no known cause. Counted in this sample were about 140,000 clones; 75% to 90% of them appeared once. In total, the top ten clones hold about 1.5% of the sample. Sequenced here: peripheral blood, sampled on day 0 of AZD1222 vaccination. The receptor set was obtained from an adult in good health.

A few counts support this clone. The V call is TRBV19, the J call TRBJ1-5; D not resolved. Germline V gene data show CDR1 as LNHDA and CDR2 as SQIVND (reference sequence). This CDR3 region has 14 residues. V was shortened by 6 bases and J by 1 base, with 10 bases between the two germline ends. CDR3 in amino acids: CASRDVGSNQPQHF. CDR3 coding DNA: TGTGCCAGTAGGGACGTGGGGAGCAATCAGCCCCAGCATTTT.

The rearrangement uses TRBV18 and TRBJ1-5; D is uncertain. Trimming took off 0 bases at V and 3 bases at J, with 12 bases between the two ends. Germline V lookup: CDR1 KGHSH, CDR2 LQKENI. The length of the CDR3 is 16 residues. The CDR3: CASSPPIPGPNQPQHF. The CDR3 nucleotides are TGTGCCAGCTCACCACCGATACCCGGTCCCAATCAGCCCCAGCATTTT.

The sample holds one count of this clone. The chain joins TRBV6-5 to TRBJ1-1; D ambiguous. Trimming removed 7 bases from V and 6 bases from J, with 15 bases in between. Germline assignment: CDR1 MNHEY and CDR2 SVGAGI. This CDR3 is built from 13 residues. The CDR3: CASTRRPGAEAFF. The CDR3 nucleotides are TGTGCCAGCACCAGACGCCCGGGCGCTGAAGCTTTCTTT.

The V and J genes are TRBV5-1 and TRBJ2-7; D gene ambiguous. The CDR3 length is 15 residues. Germline assignment: CDR1 SGHRS and CDR2 YFSETQ. V shed 4 bases and J shed 0 bases, with 14 bases lying between them. The CDR3: CASSPSLADSYEQYF. CDR3 nucleotide sequence: TGCGCCAGCAGCCCATCCCTGGCCGACTCCTACGAGCAGTACTTC.

The V and J genes are TRBV6-5 and TRBJ2-5; D gene unclear. Trimming shortened V by 4 bases and J by 2 bases, and 11 bases separated the two germline ends. The CDR3 spans 14 residues. Germline V gene sequence: CDR1 MNHEY, CDR2 SVGAGI. CDR3 in DNA: TGTGCCAGCAGTTTGAGGCTAGTACAAGAGACCCAGTACTTC. Its translation is CASSLRLVQETQYF.

The genes are TRBV30 and TRBJ1-6, with TRBD1 matching 9 bases. V shed 4 bases, J shed 8 bases, and the junction held 3 bases outside the gene matches. Germline loops: CDR1 GTSNPN, CDR2 SVGIG (reference sequence). This CDR3 contains 13 residues. CDR3 region: CAWTRTGDSPLHF. The DNA for the CDR3 is TGTGCCTGGACGCGGACAGGGGATTCACCCCTCCACTTT.

The V call is TRBV28, the J call TRBJ2-7; TRBD2 might be the D (6 bases). V lost 6 bases and J lost 3, with 15 bases in between. The CDR3 extends over 14 amino acids. Germline CDR1 is MDHEN and CDR2 is SYDVKM. CDR3 sequence reads: CASRQGLWYYEQYF. The DNA for the CDR3 is TGTGCCAGCAGGCAGGGACTCTGGTACTACGAGCAGTACTTC.

This sequence joins TRBV5-1 and TRBJ2-7; D call uncertain. The germline CDR1 and CDR2 sequences are SGHRS and YFSETQ. V lost 0 bases to trimming and J lost 9 bases, with 13 bases between them. This CDR3 comprises 13 residues. CDR3 in DNA: TGCGCCAGCAGCTTGGTGTTAGATGAAGTGCAGTACTTC. Protein product: CASSLVLDEVQYF. Full variable domain (remainder filled in from reference TRBV5-1 and TRBJ2-7): KAGVTQTPRYLIKTRGQQVTLSCSPISGHRSVSWYQQTPGQGLQFLFEYFSETQRNKGNFPGRFSGRQFSNSRSEMNVSTLELGDSALYLCASSLVLDEVQYFGPGTRLTVT.

This clone has just one count. This rearrangement joins TRBV5-6 to TRBJ1-1; possibly TRBD1 for D (6 bases). This CDR3 has 16 amino acids. CDR1 is SGHDT and CDR2 is YYEEEE in the germline V gene. Trimming shortened V by 0 bases and J by 4 bases, and 16 bases separated the two germline ends. The CDR3 DNA is TGTGCCAGCAGCTTGGGTCAGGGGCCCCGGGGCACTGAAGCTTTCTTT. This translates into CASSLGQGPRGTEAFF.